The clone carrying this T cell receptor beta chain was found many times. Its antigen remains unknown. Germline loops: CDR1 ENHRY, CDR2 SYGVKD. The V gene end was trimmed by 2 bases and the J gene end by 9 bases; junction bases not matched to a gene: 5. The CDR3 totals 14 residues. Scientists amplified the TCR beta CDR3 regions from RNA transcripts. RT-PCR with HTBI primers came first, then second-round multiplex PCR. TCRdb analysed the multiplex PCR reads with MiXCR anew, one entry per CDR3 protein. This sample carries about 380,000 distinct CDR3 sequences, 15% to 19% of them seen once, and the ten largest clones take 7%. This entry is derived from a study of Graves' ophthalmopathy and Graves' hyperthyroidism. Regarding the study as a whole: Among expanded thyroid clonotypes above 0.001 frequency, most also occurred in blood.

This clonotype was sampled from a young woman with stable Graves' hyperthyroidism. The chain links TRBV10-3 to TRBJ2-7, with 12 bases matching TRBD1. Sequencing was performed on peripheral blood. The CDR3 is CAISETGTGGAQYF. For the CDR3, the DNA is TGTGCCATCAGTGAGACCGGGACAGGGGGCGCGCAGTACTTC.